These T cell receptor beta chains were read from a single sample in a study of CD8 T cells in ankylosing spondylitis. Each CDR3 protein gets one entry after TCRdb re-called the 5' RACE reads with MiXCR. The sample shows 650,000 to 800,000 distinct CDR3 sequences, 15% to 20% of them seen only once. Sequencing input: blood, either unsorted or a sorted T cell fraction (not recorded which). These receptors originate from a male donor with ankylosing spondylitis. Each CDR3 is given with its conserved first and last residue. The order of the fields is clone size, CDR3 length, D gene, J gene, V gene, CDR3 protein, CDR3 DNA. The D gene is left open where the match is weak. Rows give clone size only sometimes, using once, few, many, or a class for an expanded clone.

abundance: NA
len: 14
d_gene: TRBD2
j_gene: TRBJ2-1
v_gene: TRBV19
CDR3aa: CASTLRGGYNEQFF
CDR3nt: TGTGCCAGTACCCTCCGGGGGGGGTACAATGAGCAGTTCTTC

abundance: few
len: 14
d_gene: NA
j_gene: TRBJ2-7
v_gene: TRBV7-9
CDR3aa: CASSPTGGLEEQYF
CDR3nt: TGTGCCAGCAGCCCGACCGGGGGGCTGGAAGAGCAGTACTTC

abundance: few
len: 15
d_gene: NA
j_gene: TRBJ2-5
v_gene: TRBV10-3
CDR3aa: CAISEPMGLAETQYF
CDR3nt: TGTGCCATCAGTGAACCTATGGGGCTAGCAGAGACCCAGTACTTC

abundance: NA
len: 16
d_gene: NA
j_gene: TRBJ2-7
v_gene: TRBV11-1
CDR3aa: CASSLRADTSSYEQYF
CDR3nt: TGTGCCAGCAGCTTACGTGCAGACACGAGCTCCTACGAGCAGTACTTC

abundance: few
len: 15
d_gene: TRBD1
j_gene: TRBJ2-1
v_gene: TRBV7-9
CDR3aa: CASSYQGDPGRRQFF
CDR3nt: TGTGCCAGCAGCTACCAGGGGGACCCTGGGCGCCGGCAGTTCTTC

abundance: few
len: 15
d_gene: TRBD1
j_gene: TRBJ1-2
v_gene: TRBV20-1
CDR3aa: CSAREMGTGDYGYTF
CDR3nt: TGCAGTGCTAGAGAAATGGGCACAGGGGACTATGGCTACACCTTC

abundance: NA
len: 16
d_gene: TRBD1
j_gene: TRBJ2-2
v_gene: TRBV5-1
CDR3aa: CASSWGRTGSTGELFF
CDR3nt: TGCGCCAGCAGCTGGGGGCGGACAGGGAGCACCGGGGAGCTGTTTTTT

abundance: many
len: 15
d_gene: TRBD1
j_gene: TRBJ1-6
v_gene: TRBV7-9
CDR3aa: CASSLNGQVGSPLHF
CDR3nt: TGTGCCAGCAGCTTAAATGGACAGGTCGGCTCACCCCTCCACTTT

abundance: NA
len: 14
d_gene: NA
j_gene: TRBJ1-5
v_gene: TRBV19
CDR3aa: CASSIGTDHQPQHF
CDR3nt: TGTGCCAGTAGTATAGGCACAGACCATCAGCCCCAGCATTTT

abundance: many
len: 15
d_gene: TRBD1
j_gene: TRBJ2-6
v_gene: TRBV6-2/TRBV6-3
CDR3aa: CASSPQGDGANVLTF
CDR3nt: TGTGCCAGCAGCCCTCAGGGGGATGGGGCCAACGTCCTGACTTTC

abundance: many
len: 15
d_gene: NA
j_gene: TRBJ2-2
v_gene: TRBV7-9
CDR3aa: CASSFVEGGTGELFF
CDR3nt: TGTGCCAGCAGCTTTGTAGAGGGAGGCACCGGGGAGCTGTTTTTT

abundance: few
len: 15
d_gene: NA
j_gene: TRBJ2-1
v_gene: TRBV3-1
CDR3aa: CASSQDLRQYNEQFF
CDR3nt: TGTGCCAGCAGCCAAGATCTCCGACAGTACAATGAGCAGTTCTTC

abundance: many
len: 14
d_gene: NA
j_gene: TRBJ2-7
v_gene: TRBV29-1
CDR3aa: CSATGQVTTYEQYF
CDR3nt: TGCAGCGCCACGGGGCAGGTGACGACCTACGAGCAGTACTTC

abundance: few
len: 16
d_gene: TRBD1
j_gene: TRBJ2-1
v_gene: TRBV4-2
CDR3aa: CASSQEGQLSYNEQFF
CDR3nt: TGTGCCAGCAGCCAAGAGGGACAGCTTTCCTACAATGAGCAGTTCTTC

abundance: once
len: 16
d_gene: TRBD2
j_gene: TRBJ2-1
v_gene: TRBV5-1
CDR3aa: CASSLATSGGGSEQFF
CDR3nt: TGCGCCAGCAGCTTGGCGACTAGCGGGGGCGGAAGTGAGCAGTTCTTC

abundance: few
len: 15
d_gene: TRBD2
j_gene: TRBJ2-1
v_gene: TRBV12-3/TRBV12-4
CDR3aa: CASSLGLAGGSEQFF
CDR3nt: TGTGCCAGCAGTTTAGGACTAGCGGGAGGGTCTGAGCAGTTCTTC

abundance: NA
len: 15
d_gene: NA
j_gene: TRBJ1-1
v_gene: TRBV5-5
CDR3aa: CASSLVDSSYTEAFF
CDR3nt: TGTGCCAGCAGCTTGGTCGACAGCTCCTACACTGAAGCTTTCTTT

abundance: NA
len: 15
d_gene: TRBD2
j_gene: TRBJ2-1
v_gene: TRBV5-1
CDR3aa: CASSLSSGKMRWEFF
CDR3nt: TGCGCCAGCAGCTTGAGTAGCGGGAAAATGAGATGGGAGTTCTTC

abundance: once
len: 18
d_gene: TRBD2
j_gene: TRBJ2-1
v_gene: TRBV11-1
CDR3aa: CASSLVYVGLAGEHEQFF
CDR3nt: TGTGCCAGCAGCTTAGTCTACGTTGGACTAGCGGGAGAACATGAGCAGTTCTTC

abundance: NA
len: 16
d_gene: NA
j_gene: TRBJ2-1
v_gene: TRBV5-1
CDR3aa: CASSLRLVRGYNEQFF
CDR3nt: TGCGCCAGCAGCTTGCGCCTAGTCCGAGGTTACAATGAGCAGTTCTTC

abundance: NA
len: 15
d_gene: NA
j_gene: TRBJ2-5
v_gene: TRBV5-6
CDR3aa: CASSRAGSLGETQYF
CDR3nt: TGTGCCAGCAGCCGTGCGGGATCCCTTGGGGAGACCCAGTACTTC

abundance: few
len: 15
d_gene: NA
j_gene: TRBJ1-1
v_gene: TRBV12-3/TRBV12-4
CDR3aa: CASSLGGALGTEAFF
CDR3nt: TGTGCCAGCAGTTTGGGGGGGGCGCTCGGCACTGAAGCTTTCTTT

abundance: NA
len: 13
d_gene: TRBD1
j_gene: TRBJ1-1
v_gene: TRBV29-1
CDR3aa: CSVESRGRHEAFF
CDR3nt: TGCAGCGTTGAATCCAGGGGGCGTCATGAAGCTTTCTTT

abundance: NA
len: 19
d_gene: TRBD2
j_gene: TRBJ2-7
v_gene: TRBV11-2
CDR3aa: CASSSKFRTSGPTPYEQYF
CDR3nt: TGTGCCAGCAGCTCCAAGTTTAGGACTAGCGGACCTACGCCCTACGAGCAGTACTTC

abundance: NA
len: 15
d_gene: NA
j_gene: TRBJ2-6
v_gene: TRBV6-5
CDR3aa: CASSYSWAGANILTF
CDR3nt: TGTGCCAGCAGTTACTCGTGGGCTGGGGCCAACATCCTGACTTTC

abundance: few
len: 15
d_gene: TRBD2
j_gene: TRBJ2-5
v_gene: TRBV7-9
CDR3aa: CASSLPPGGGETQYF
CDR3nt: TGTGCCAGCAGCTTACCTCCCGGGGGGGGTGAGACCCAGTACTTC

abundance: NA
len: 14
d_gene: TRBD1
j_gene: TRBJ1-5
v_gene: TRBV5-1
CDR3aa: CASSPGTAGQPQHF
CDR3nt: TGCGCCAGCAGCCCCGGGACAGCGGGTCAGCCCCAGCATTTT

abundance: NA
len: 14
d_gene: NA
j_gene: TRBJ2-7
v_gene: TRBV19
CDR3aa: CASSPSQGLGEQYF
CDR3nt: TGTGCCAGTAGTCCCTCCCAGGGGCTCGGGGAGCAGTACTTC

abundance: NA
len: 13
d_gene: TRBD1
j_gene: TRBJ2-7
v_gene: TRBV20-1
CDR3aa: CSARRTGMYEQYF
CDR3nt: TGCAGTGCTAGACGGACAGGGATGTACGAGCAGTACTTC

abundance: few
len: 19
d_gene: TRBD2
j_gene: TRBJ2-1
v_gene: TRBV5-4
CDR3aa: CASSLVRLAGKINNNEQFF
CDR3nt: TGTGCCAGCAGCTTGGTTCGGCTAGCGGGAAAAATCAACAACAATGAGCAGTTCTTC

abundance: NA
len: 17
d_gene: NA
j_gene: TRBJ2-3
v_gene: TRBV4-3
CDR3aa: CASSQEWGWTATDTQYF
CDR3nt: TGCGCCAGCAGCCAAGAGTGGGGATGGACCGCCACAGATACGCAGTATTTT

abundance: NA
len: 15
d_gene: NA
j_gene: TRBJ1-1
v_gene: TRBV15
CDR3aa: CATSSYNSPDREAFF
CDR3nt: TGTGCCACCAGCAGCTACAACAGCCCCGACAGGGAAGCTTTCTTT

abundance: few
len: 13
d_gene: NA
j_gene: TRBJ1-5
v_gene: TRBV6-6
CDR3aa: CASSGTPHQPQHF
CDR3nt: TGTGCCAGCAGCGGGACACCACATCAGCCCCAGCATTTT

abundance: few
len: 15
d_gene: NA
j_gene: TRBJ1-1
v_gene: TRBV2
CDR3aa: CASSGSGTPSTSAFF
CDR3nt: TGTGCCAGCAGCGGAAGCGGGACTCCTAGTACATCAGCTTTCTTT

abundance: NA
len: 14
d_gene: NA
j_gene: TRBJ1-4
v_gene: TRBV6-5
CDR3aa: CASSYRPEAEKLFF
CDR3nt: TGTGCCAGCAGTTACAGGCCTGAGGCGGAAAAACTGTTTTTT

abundance: few
len: 13
d_gene: NA
j_gene: TRBJ1-2
v_gene: TRBV12-3/TRBV12-4
CDR3aa: CASSPSVRYGYTF
CDR3nt: TGTGCCAGCAGTCCTTCCGTTCGATATGGCTACACCTTC

abundance: many
len: 16
d_gene: NA
j_gene: TRBJ1-5
v_gene: TRBV12-3/TRBV12-4
CDR3aa: CASSRYQQGSNQPQHF
CDR3nt: TGTGCCAGCAGCCGATATCAGCAGGGGAGCAATCAGCCCCAGCATTTT

abundance: NA
len: 15
d_gene: NA
j_gene: TRBJ1-1
v_gene: TRBV15
CDR3aa: CATSRDGGTPWEAFF
CDR3nt: TGTGCCACCAGCAGAGACGGGGGGACCCCGTGGGAAGCTTTCTTT

abundance: NA
len: 14
d_gene: NA
j_gene: TRBJ2-1
v_gene: TRBV20-1
CDR3aa: CSARDGGLPNEQFF
CDR3nt: TGCAGTGCTAGAGATGGCGGGCTGCCCAATGAGCAGTTCTTC

abundance: NA
len: 14
d_gene: NA
j_gene: TRBJ2-7
v_gene: TRBV4-3
CDR3aa: CASSQVQRSYEQYF
CDR3nt: TGCGCCAGCAGCCAAGTACAGAGATCCTACGAGCAGTACTTC

abundance: many
len: 17
d_gene: TRBD1
j_gene: TRBJ1-1
v_gene: TRBV20-1
CDR3aa: CSARDPFPTGQVTEAFF
CDR3nt: TGCAGTGCTAGAGACCCATTTCCGACAGGGCAGGTCACTGAAGCTTTCTTT

abundance: once
len: 13
d_gene: NA
j_gene: TRBJ2-7
v_gene: TRBV25-1
CDR3aa: CASSAALNYEQYF
CDR3nt: TGTGCCAGCAGTGCAGCGCTCAACTACGAGCAGTACTTC

abundance: NA
len: 15
d_gene: TRBD1
j_gene: TRBJ2-1
v_gene: TRBV10-3
CDR3aa: CAIRPGGQGPDEQFF
CDR3nt: TGTGCCATCAGACCCGGGGGACAGGGTCCCGATGAGCAGTTCTTC

abundance: few
len: 17
d_gene: NA
j_gene: TRBJ2-7
v_gene: TRBV7-8
CDR3aa: CASSLVFTTHGLVEQYF
CDR3nt: TGTGCCAGCAGCTTAGTTTTCACGACCCACGGTTTGGTCGAGCAGTACTTC

abundance: NA
len: 16
d_gene: NA
j_gene: TRBJ2-5
v_gene: TRBV11-1
CDR3aa: CASSTSGGRYQETQYF
CDR3nt: TGTGCCAGCAGCACTTCAGGAGGAAGGTACCAAGAGACCCAGTACTTC

abundance: NA
len: 15
d_gene: NA
j_gene: TRBJ2-1
v_gene: TRBV7-9
CDR3aa: CASSLGTGTSNEQFF
CDR3nt: TGTGCCAGCAGCTTGGGCACAGGGACCTCGAATGAGCAGTTCTTC

abundance: few
len: 13
d_gene: TRBD1
j_gene: TRBJ1-1
v_gene: TRBV18
CDR3aa: CASSRDRDAEAFF
CDR3nt: TGTGCCAGCTCACGGGACAGGGACGCTGAAGCTTTCTTT

abundance: few
len: 18
d_gene: TRBD2
j_gene: TRBJ2-2
v_gene: TRBV7-7
CDR3aa: CASSEGLAGVMYTGELFF
CDR3nt: TGTGCCAGCAGCGAGGGACTAGCGGGAGTAATGTACACCGGGGAGCTGTTTTTT

abundance: few
len: 14
d_gene: NA
j_gene: TRBJ2-7
v_gene: TRBV7-9
CDR3aa: CASSTTVSTYEQYF
CDR3nt: TGTGCCAGCAGCACGACAGTCTCCACCTACGAGCAGTACTTC

abundance: NA
len: 12
d_gene: NA
j_gene: TRBJ1-2
v_gene: TRBV29-1
CDR3aa: CSVVGGYYGYTF
CDR3nt: TGCAGCGTTGTGGGAGGGTATTATGGCTACACCTTC

abundance: NA
len: 16
d_gene: NA
j_gene: TRBJ2-1
v_gene: TRBV20-1
CDR3aa: CSARGKIGFRSNEQFF
CDR3nt: TGCAGTGCTAGGGGGAAGATCGGGTTTAGGAGCAATGAGCAGTTCTTC

abundance: NA
len: 17
d_gene: TRBD2
j_gene: TRBJ2-1
v_gene: TRBV27
CDR3aa: CASSSHRLAGSYNEQFF
CDR3nt: TGTGCCAGCAGTTCCCACCGACTAGCGGGGTCATACAATGAGCAGTTCTTC

abundance: NA
len: 13
d_gene: NA
j_gene: TRBJ2-1
v_gene: TRBV30
CDR3aa: CAWSVGLRNEQFF
CDR3nt: TGTGCCTGGAGTGTTGGCCTCCGGAATGAGCAGTTCTTC

abundance: NA
len: 15
d_gene: TRBD2
j_gene: TRBJ2-1
v_gene: TRBV7-2
CDR3aa: CASSLSQTAGGAQFF
CDR3nt: TGTGCCAGCAGCTTATCCCAGACAGCGGGAGGGGCCCAGTTCTTC

abundance: NA
len: 16
d_gene: TRBD1
j_gene: TRBJ2-3
v_gene: TRBV18
CDR3aa: CASSPGQTGSTDTQFF
CDR3nt: TGTGCCAGCTCACCCGGACAGACAGGGAGCACAGATACGCAGTTTTTT

abundance: NA
len: 14
d_gene: NA
j_gene: TRBJ2-7
v_gene: TRBV6-2/TRBV6-3
CDR3aa: CASSSTSTVHEQYF
CDR3nt: TGTGCCAGCAGTTCAACATCGACAGTCCACGAGCAGTACTTC

abundance: few
len: 13
d_gene: NA
j_gene: TRBJ2-3
v_gene: TRBV12-3/TRBV12-4
CDR3aa: CASTSGAADTQYF
CDR3nt: TGTGCCAGCACCTCCGGAGCGGCAGATACGCAGTATTTT

abundance: once
len: 15
d_gene: NA
j_gene: TRBJ2-5
v_gene: TRBV4-3
CDR3aa: CASSQDETAQETQYF
CDR3nt: TGCGCCAGCAGCCAAGATGAGACAGCTCAAGAGACCCAGTACTTC

abundance: NA
len: 15
d_gene: NA
j_gene: TRBJ1-4
v_gene: TRBV5-1
CDR3aa: CASSPGRANNEKLFF
CDR3nt: TGCGCCAGCAGCCCTGGGAGGGCTAATAATGAAAAACTGTTTTTT